A selection of T cell receptor beta chains follows, all from one sample in a study of cytomegalovirus exposure and HLA in healthy donors. Repertoires were generated with immunoSEQ multiplex PCR, while TCRdb's copy carries only in-frame clones and drops some. The sample lists some 93,000 clones, roughly a tenth occurring once. Sample: PBMCs. Receptor source: a man between 50 and 59 years old in good health and CMV-seropositive. The CDR3 runs from the conserved cysteine through the conserved F or W. The D gene is left open where the match is weak. Where a row states a size, it is once, few, many or the class of an expanded clone; other rows omit it.

d_gene	abundance	v_gene	j_gene	CDR3aa	CDR3nt
TRBD2	NA	TRBV9	TRBJ2-7	CASSPPRGGYEQYF	TGTGCCAGCAGCCCCCCCCGGGGGGGATACGAGCAGTACTTC
TRBD2	NA	TRBV25-1	TRBJ2-4	CASSGSGEGIQYF	TGTGCCAGCTCAGGATCGGGGGAGGGCATTCAGTACTTC
NA	few	TRBV28	TRBJ2-7	CASSGTGISYEQYF	TGTGCCAGCAGTGGAACAGGGATTTCCTACGAGCAGTACTTC
NA	few	TRBV21-1	TRBJ2-5	CASSKNPHGLAGGETQYF	TGTGCCAGCAGCAAAAATCCGCACGGACTAGCGGGAGGTGAGACCCAGTACTTC
NA	NA	TRBV19	TRBJ1-2	CASTLWATLGYGYTF	TGTGCCAGTACCCTGTGGGCAACCCTTGGCTATGGCTACACCTTC
TRBD1	few	TRBV6-1	TRBJ2-7	CASSERAGRGPEQYF	TGTGCCAGCAGTGAAAGGGCGGGCAGGGGGCCCGAGCAGTACTTC
TRBD1	NA	TRBV28	TRBJ1-2	CASSAYRGSGYTF	TGTGCCAGCAGTGCTTACAGGGGATCCGGCTACACCTTC
NA	few	TRBV7-9	TRBJ2-1	CASSLAGTHNNEQFF	TGTGCCAGCAGCTTAGCCGGGACACATAACAATGAGCAGTTCTTC
TRBD1	few	TRBV15	TRBJ1-5	CATSRSGTAQPQHF	TGTGCCACCAGCAGGTCCGGGACAGCTCAGCCCCAGCATTTT
TRBD1	NA	TRBV30	TRBJ2-1	CAWSPNRGRVAFDEQFF	TGTGCCTGGAGTCCCAACAGGGGGCGGGTCGCGTTCGATGAGCAGTTCTTC
TRBD2	few	TRBV5-1	TRBJ2-3	CASSLAPSGSSTDTQYF	TGCGCCAGCAGCTTGGCGCCTAGCGGGTCTAGCACAGATACGCAGTATTTT
NA	NA	TRBV11-2	TRBJ1-2	CASSFAGARGYTF	TGTGCCAGCAGCTTTGCAGGGGCGCGGGGCTACACCTTC
NA	few	TRBV6-5	TRBJ2-7	CASSYGPDYEQYF	TGTGCCAGCAGTTACGGGCCAGACTACGAGCAGTACTTC
TRBD2	few	TRBV6-5	TRBJ2-7	CASSHRAGLPYEQYF	TGTGCCAGCAGCCACCGGGCGGGACTACCCTACGAGCAGTACTTC
NA	few	TRBV30	TRBJ1-3	CAWTNRGSGNTIYF	TGTGCCTGGACCAATAGGGGCTCTGGAAACACCATATATTTT
NA	NA	TRBV29-1	TRBJ1-4	CSGTTAGGSEKLFF	TGCAGCGGGACGACAGCGGGGGGTTCTGAAAAACTGTTTTTT
NA	NA	TRBV5-4	TRBJ1-6	CASTIQGSSYNSPLHF	TGTGCCAGCACCATACAGGGAAGCTCCTATAATTCACCCCTCCACTTT
NA	few	TRBV7-2	TRBJ1-4	CASSSDPSTSEKLFF	TGTGCCAGCAGTTCAGACCCGTCCACTAGTGAAAAACTGTTTTTT
NA	many	TRBV5-6	TRBJ1-1	CASSFRATRGTEAFF	TGTGCCAGCAGCTTCAGGGCGACCCGGGGGACTGAAGCTTTCTTT
NA	NA	TRBV5-1	TRBJ2-3	CASSLGGGTSTDTQYF	TGCGCCAGCAGCTTGGGGGGGGGCACAAGCACAGATACGCAGTATTTT
TRBD2	NA	TRBV27	TRBJ2-2	CASSLSWPGGGLAATGELFF	TGTGCCAGCAGTTTATCCTGGCCTGGGGGGGGACTAGCGGCCACCGGGGAGCTGTTTTTT
NA	many	TRBV29-1	TRBJ1-1	CSARREGTLEAFF	TGCAGCGCCCGACGGGAGGGGACCCTTGAAGCTTTCTTT
TRBD1	few	TRBV15	TRBJ1-1	CATSGGQGATRNTEAFF	TGTGCCACCAGCGGAGGACAGGGGGCAACTAGGAACACTGAAGCTTTCTTT
NA	few	TRBV2	TRBJ2-2	CASSLQGRNTGELFF	TGTGCCAGCAGCCTACAGGGTCGGAACACCGGGGAGCTGTTTTTT
NA	many	TRBV6-5	TRBJ1-6	CATQNRPHYNSPLHF	TGTGCCACCCAGAACAGGCCCCACTATAATTCACCCCTCCACTTT
TRBD1	few	TRBV28	TRBJ1-5	CASRGQGAGNQPQHF	TGTGCCAGCAGGGGACAGGGGGCAGGCAATCAGCCCCAGCATTTT
NA	NA	TRBV5-1	TRBJ2-1	CASSLVPNNEQFF	TGCGCCAGCAGCTTGGTCCCCAACAATGAGCAGTTCTTC
TRBD2	few	TRBV2	TRBJ2-2	CASAVGGGSTGELFF	TGTGCCAGCGCAGTGGGCGGGGGAAGCACCGGGGAGCTGTTTTTT
NA	NA	TRBV6-5	TRBJ1-5	CASSPLDSNQPQHF	TGTGCCAGCAGTCCCTTAGATAGCAATCAGCCCCAGCATTTT
TRBD1	NA	TRBV5-1	TRBJ1-1	CASSLADRGMTEAFF	TGCGCCAGCAGCTTGGCAGACAGGGGGATGACTGAAGCTTTCTTT
NA	few	TRBV5-8	TRBJ1-2	CASSQWAAGNYGYTF	TGTGCCAGCAGCCAGTGGGCAGCGGGAAACTATGGCTACACCTTC
TRBD2	few	TRBV7-2	TRBJ2-7	CASSLLVAGRGQYF	TGTGCCAGCAGCTTATTGGTAGCGGGGAGGGGGCAGTACTTC
NA	few	TRBV11-3	TRBJ2-7	CASSSHSGEQYF	TGTGCCAGCAGCTCACACAGTGGCGAGCAGTACTTC
NA	NA	TRBV7-3	TRBJ1-1	CASSQAGGNTEAFF	TGTGCCAGCAGCCAGGCGGGGGGGAACACTGAAGCTTTCTTT
NA	few	TRBV28	TRBJ2-7	CASGGGGGRYEQYF	TGTGCCAGCGGGGGGGGCGGGGGTAGATACGAGCAGTACTTC
TRBD1	many	TRBV11-2	TRBJ2-7	CASRGQGDEQYF	TGTGCCAGCAGGGGACAGGGGGACGAGCAGTACTTC
NA	NA	TRBV5-1	TRBJ2-7	CASRLTGSYEQYF	TGCGCCAGCAGGCTTACAGGGAGCTACGAGCAGTACTTC
NA	few	TRBV28	TRBJ1-2	CASSSGGPYGYTF	TGTGCCAGCAGTTCTGGGGGCCCCTATGGCTACACCTTC
TRBD1	NA	TRBV6-5	TRBJ2-1	CASSPERGRNEQFF	TGTGCCAGCAGCCCGGAGAGGGGGCGGAATGAGCAGTTCTTC
NA	NA	TRBV5-4	TRBJ1-2	CASSLVRTSGYTF	TGTGCCAGCAGCTTGGTCAGGACTTCGGGCTACACCTTC
NA	few	TRBV30	TRBJ2-6	CAWSVSSGANVLTF	TGTGCCTGGAGTGTGAGCTCTGGGGCCAACGTCCTGACTTTC
TRBD2	few	TRBV7-3	TRBJ2-1	CASSPLGLAGNEQFF	TGTGCCAGCAGCCCCCTGGGACTAGCGGGCAATGAGCAGTTCTTC
TRBD2	NA	TRBV7-2	TRBJ2-1	CASSLVGLAGGYNEQFF	TGTGCCAGCAGCTTAGTTGGACTAGCGGGAGGCTACAATGAGCAGTTCTTC
NA	few	TRBV19	TRBJ2-3	CATKQGDTQYF	TGTGCCACCAAACAGGGAGATACGCAGTATTTT
NA	NA	TRBV18	TRBJ1-4	CASSPEQNNEKLFF	TGTGCCAGCTCACCTGAACAGAATAATGAAAAACTGTTTTTT
TRBD2	few	TRBV10-3	TRBJ2-1	CAISGGASGSEEQFF	TGTGCCATCAGTGGGGGGGCTAGCGGGAGTGAAGAGCAGTTCTTC
TRBD1	NA	TRBV5-1	TRBJ2-5	CASSLGGTGGQETQYF	TGCGCCAGCAGCTTGGGGGGGACAGGGGGCCAAGAGACCCAGTACTTC
NA	NA	TRBV27	TRBJ2-2	CASSLIGLLNTGELFF	TGTGCCAGCAGTTTGATCGGACTACTAAACACCGGGGAGCTGTTTTTT
NA	NA	TRBV7-3	TRBJ2-3	CASSLGTNGVTDTQYF	TGTGCCAGCAGCTTGGGCACTAACGGGGTCACAGATACGCAGTATTTT
NA	few	TRBV30	TRBJ1-3	CAWSYRTRNTIYF	TGTGCCTGGAGTTACCGTACAAGAAACACCATATATTTT
NA	few	TRBV29-1	TRBJ2-1	CSHSPQGNEQFF	TGCAGCCATTCACCCCAGGGGAATGAGCAGTTCTTC
TRBD1	few	TRBV2	TRBJ1-1	CASRGRQGWNTEAFF	TGTGCCAGCAGGGGGCGACAGGGTTGGAACACTGAAGCTTTCTTT
TRBD1	NA	TRBV10-2	TRBJ2-7	CASTKRGLEQYF	TGCGCCAGCACGAAAAGGGGGCTAGAGCAGTACTTC
NA	NA	TRBV19	TRBJ1-2	CASIVPRPPYGYTF	TGTGCCAGTATCGTACCCAGGCCTCCCTATGGCTACACCTTC